This T cell receptor (beta chain) was identified in a study of beta chain features in type 1 diabetes. Broader study findings: Shorter TCRB CDR3s, moderately but significantly so, marked every one of the four CD4+ subsets in Type 1 diabetes patients. PCR might show a preference for shorter templates, equally across patients and controls. The study left unresolved whether HLA type influences TCRB rearrangement.

Sorted populations all had greater than 95% purity. As to this clone: Its cognate antigen is unknown.

This CDR3 has 12 amino acids. The V gene lost 3 bases and the J gene lost 10 bases, with 12 bases spanning the gap. Looked up from germline, CDR1 is SGHAT and CDR2 is FQNNGV. Sequencing targeted expressed TCRB transcripts, as all isolated RNA had been reverse transcribed. Data came from immunoSEQ multiplex PCR; TCRdb stores just in-frame clones and leaves some out. The sample includes under 300,000 clones, 14% seen only once; the top ten take approximately 0.02%. This chain uses TRBV11-2 with TRBJ1-2; D perhaps matches TRBD1 (5 bases). This receptor was taken from a man aged 30 to 39 with type 1 diabetes. The sample comprised naive CD4+ T cells from blood. CDR3 DNA sequence: TGTGCCAGCAGCTTTACAGGATTTGTCTACACCTTC. This gives the protein CASSFTGFVYTF. The whole variable domain, remainder taken from reference TRBV11-2 and TRBJ1-2, is EAGVAQSPRYKIIEKRQSVAFWCNPISGHATLYWYQQILGQGPKLLIQFQNNGVVDDSQLPKDRFSAERLKGVDSTLKIQPAKLEDSAVYLCASSFTGFVYTFGSGTRLTVV.